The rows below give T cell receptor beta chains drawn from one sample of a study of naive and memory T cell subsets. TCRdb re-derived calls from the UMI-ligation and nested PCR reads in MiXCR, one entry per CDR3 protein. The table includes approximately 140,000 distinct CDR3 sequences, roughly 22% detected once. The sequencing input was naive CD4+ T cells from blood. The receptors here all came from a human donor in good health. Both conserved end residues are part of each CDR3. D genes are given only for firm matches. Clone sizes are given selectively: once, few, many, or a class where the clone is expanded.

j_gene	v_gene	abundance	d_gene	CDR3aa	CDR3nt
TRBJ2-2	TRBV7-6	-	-	CASSGTLFANTGELFF	TGTGCCAGCAGCGGGACACTGTTCGCGAACACCGGGGAGCTGTTTTTT
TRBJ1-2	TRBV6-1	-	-	CASSDRFWYAYTF	TGTGCCAGCAGTGATAGGTTTTGGTATGCTTACACCTTC
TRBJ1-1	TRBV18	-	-	CASSLGPEAFF	TGTGCCAGCTCACTGGGGCCCGAAGCTTTCTTT
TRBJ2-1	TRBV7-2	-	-	CASSKRYGGGENEQFF	TGTGCCAGCAGCAAACGTTATGGGGGAGGTGAGAATGAGCAGTTCTTC
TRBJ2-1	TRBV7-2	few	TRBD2	CASSRDLAGGTQGQFF	TGTGCCAGCAGCCGCGATCTAGCGGGAGGCACCCAGGGGCAGTTCTTC
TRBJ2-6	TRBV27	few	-	CASSFGGGGPASGANVLTF	TGTGCCAGCAGTTTTGGGGGCGGTGGGCCAGCCTCTGGGGCCAACGTCCTGACTTTC
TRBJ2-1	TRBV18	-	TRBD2	CASSPPGTSHNEQFF	TGTGCCAGCTCACCGCCCGGGACTAGTCACAATGAGCAGTTCTTC
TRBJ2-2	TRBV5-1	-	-	CASNISGTPNTGELFF	TGCGCCAGCAACATTTCCGGGACACCGAACACCGGGGAGCTGTTTTTT
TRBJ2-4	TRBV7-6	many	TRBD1	CASSFGQGASKNIQYF	TGTGCCAGCAGCTTCGGGCAGGGGGCGAGCAAAAACATTCAGTACTTC
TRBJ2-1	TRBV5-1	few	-	CASSFGGTTYNEQFF	TGCGCCAGCAGCTTTGGAGGCACAACCTACAATGAGCAGTTCTTC
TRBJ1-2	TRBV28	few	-	CASSFMGGYGYTF	TGTGCCAGCAGTTTTATGGGGGGCTATGGCTACACCTTC
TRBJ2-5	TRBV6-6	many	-	CASSSPGKGETQYF	TGTGCCAGCAGTTCTCCGGGGAAAGGGGAGACCCAGTACTTC
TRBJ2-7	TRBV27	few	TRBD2	CASSSPGSGSSKYEQYF	TGTGCCAGCAGTTCGCCCGGCAGCGGGAGTTCAAAATACGAGCAGTACTTC
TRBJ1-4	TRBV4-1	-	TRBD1	CASSQTRTGGFEKLFF	TGCGCCAGCAGCCAAACCCGTACAGGGGGTTTTGAAAAACTGTTTTTT
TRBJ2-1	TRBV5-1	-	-	CASSPYDRDTGSVF	TGCGCCAGCAGCCCTTATGACCGGGACACGGGGTCGGTCTTC
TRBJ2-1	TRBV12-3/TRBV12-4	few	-	CASNQRGGGIYNEQFF	TGTGCCAGCAACCAACGTGGTGGTGGAATTTACAATGAGCAGTTCTTC